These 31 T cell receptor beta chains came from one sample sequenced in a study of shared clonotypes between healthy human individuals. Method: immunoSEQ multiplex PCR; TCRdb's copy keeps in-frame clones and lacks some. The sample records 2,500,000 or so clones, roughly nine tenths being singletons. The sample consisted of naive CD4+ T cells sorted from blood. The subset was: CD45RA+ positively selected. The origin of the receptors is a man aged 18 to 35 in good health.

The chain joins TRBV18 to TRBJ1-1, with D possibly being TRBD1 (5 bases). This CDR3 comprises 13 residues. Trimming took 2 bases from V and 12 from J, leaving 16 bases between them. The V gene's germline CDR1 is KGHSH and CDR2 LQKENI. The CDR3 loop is CASSPMSQGETFF. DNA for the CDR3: TGTGCCAGCTCACCAATGTCCCAGGGAGAAACTTTCTTT.

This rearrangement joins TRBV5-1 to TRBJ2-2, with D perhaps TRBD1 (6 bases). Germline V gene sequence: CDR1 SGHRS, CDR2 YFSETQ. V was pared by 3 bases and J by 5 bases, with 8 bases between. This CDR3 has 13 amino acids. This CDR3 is CASSSGQTGELFF. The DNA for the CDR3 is TGCGCCAGCAGCTCCGGACAGACCGGGGAGCTGTTTTTT.

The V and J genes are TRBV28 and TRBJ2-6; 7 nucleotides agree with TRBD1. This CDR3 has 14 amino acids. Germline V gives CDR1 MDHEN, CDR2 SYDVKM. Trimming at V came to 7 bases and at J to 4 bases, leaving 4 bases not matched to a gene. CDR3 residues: CASMTGPGANVLTF. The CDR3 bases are TGTGCCAGCATGACAGGGCCCGGGGCCAACGTCCTGACTTTC.

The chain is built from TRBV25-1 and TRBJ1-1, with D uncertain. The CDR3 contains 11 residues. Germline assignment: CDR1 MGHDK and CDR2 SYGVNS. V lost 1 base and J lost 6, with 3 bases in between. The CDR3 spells CASSEFSEAFF. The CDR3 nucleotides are TGTGCCAGCAGTGAATTCTCTGAAGCTTTCTTT.

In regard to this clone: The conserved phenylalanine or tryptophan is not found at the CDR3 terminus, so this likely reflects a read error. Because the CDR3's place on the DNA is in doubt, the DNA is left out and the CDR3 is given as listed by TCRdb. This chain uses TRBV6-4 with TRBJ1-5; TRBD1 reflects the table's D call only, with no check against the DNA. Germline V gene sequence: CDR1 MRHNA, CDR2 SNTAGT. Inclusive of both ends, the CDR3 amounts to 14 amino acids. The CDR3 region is CASSEEPQGPIFCL.

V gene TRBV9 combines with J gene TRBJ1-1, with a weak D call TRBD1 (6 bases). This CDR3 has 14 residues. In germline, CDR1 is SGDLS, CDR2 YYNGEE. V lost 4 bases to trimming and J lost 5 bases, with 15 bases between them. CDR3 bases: TGTGCCAGCAGCATGACGCCCAGGGGAACTGAAGCTTTCTTT. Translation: CASSMTPRGTEAFF.

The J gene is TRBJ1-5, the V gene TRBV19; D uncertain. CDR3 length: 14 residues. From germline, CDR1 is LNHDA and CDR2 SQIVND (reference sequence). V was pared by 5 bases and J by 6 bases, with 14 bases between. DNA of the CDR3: TGTGCCAGTAGTCGAGACACGAATAGTCAGCCCCAGCATTTT. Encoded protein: CASSRDTNSQPQHF.

In DNA form, the CDR3 reads TGTGCCAGTAGCAGCGCCTACGAGCAGTACTTC. Protein sequence: CASSSAYEQYF. The J gene is TRBJ2-7, the V gene TRBV19; D remains unclear. The germline gives CDR1 LNHDA, CDR2 SQIVND (reference sequence). CDR3 length: 11 residues. V was cut by 6 bases and J by 2 bases, with 5 bases left in between.

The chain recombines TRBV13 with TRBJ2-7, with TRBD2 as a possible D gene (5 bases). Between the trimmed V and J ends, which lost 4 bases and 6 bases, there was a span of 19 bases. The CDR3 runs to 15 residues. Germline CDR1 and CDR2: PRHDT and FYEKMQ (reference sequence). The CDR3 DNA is TGTGCCAGCAGCTCGACAACCACTAGGGAATCCGAGCAGTACTTC. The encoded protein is CASSSTTTRESEQYF.

CDR3 loop: CASSLGQADSYEQYF. In DNA, the CDR3 is TGTGCCAGCAGCTTGGGACAGGCGGACTCCTACGAGCAGTACTTC. The rearrangement joins TRBV11-2 to TRBJ2-5; 8 nucleotides line up with TRBD1. The J call may be mistaken, given a closer DNA end match to TRBJ2-7. Germline-derived CDR1 and CDR2 are SGHAT and FQNNGV. This CDR3 is built from 15 residues.

The CDR3 DNA reads TGTGCCAGTAGTATCGCCGGGACACGGGTTATTAATTCACCCCTCCACTTT. As protein: CASSIAGTRVINSPLHF. This chain links TRBV19 with TRBJ1-6, with a possible D match to TRBD1 (6 bases). This CDR3 has 17 amino acids. The germline V gene encodes CDR1 LNHDA and CDR2 SQIVND (reference sequence). The V gene lost 3 bases and the J gene lost 6 bases, with 18 bases spanning the gap.

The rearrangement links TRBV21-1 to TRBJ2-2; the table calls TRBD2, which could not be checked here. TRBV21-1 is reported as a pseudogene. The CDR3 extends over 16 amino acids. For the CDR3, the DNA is TGTGCCAGCAGCAAAGGCCTAGCGGATAACACCGGGGAGCTGTTTTTT. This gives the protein CASSKGLADNTGELFF.

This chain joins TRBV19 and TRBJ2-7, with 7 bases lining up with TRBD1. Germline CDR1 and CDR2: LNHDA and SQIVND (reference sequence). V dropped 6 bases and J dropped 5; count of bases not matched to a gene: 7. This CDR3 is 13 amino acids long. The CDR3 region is CASRGTGVHEQYF. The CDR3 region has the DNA TGTGCCAGTAGGGGCACAGGGGTGCACGAGCAGTACTTC.

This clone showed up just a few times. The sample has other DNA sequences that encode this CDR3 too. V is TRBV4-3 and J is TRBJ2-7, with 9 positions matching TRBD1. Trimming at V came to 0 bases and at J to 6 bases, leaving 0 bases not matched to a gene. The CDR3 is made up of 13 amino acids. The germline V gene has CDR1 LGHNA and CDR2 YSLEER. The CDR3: CASSQETGGEQYF. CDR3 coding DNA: TGCGCCAGCAGCCAAGAGACAGGGGGCGAGCAGTACTTC.

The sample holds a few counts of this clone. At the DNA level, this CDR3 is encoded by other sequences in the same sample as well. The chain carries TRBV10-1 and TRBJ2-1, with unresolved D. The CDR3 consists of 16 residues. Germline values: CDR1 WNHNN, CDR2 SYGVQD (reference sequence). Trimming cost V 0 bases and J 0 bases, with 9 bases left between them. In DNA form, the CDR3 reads TGCGCCAGCAGTGAGTCGGGCGGCTCCTCCTACAATGAGCAGTTCTTC. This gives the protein CASSESGGSSYNEQFF.

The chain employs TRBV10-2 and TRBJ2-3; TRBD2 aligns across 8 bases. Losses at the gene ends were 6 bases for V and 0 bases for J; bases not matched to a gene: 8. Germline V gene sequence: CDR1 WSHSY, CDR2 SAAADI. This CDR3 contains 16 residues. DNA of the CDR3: TGCGCCAGCAGCAAGCGGGGGACGACAAGCACAGATACGCAGTATTTT. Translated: CASSKRGTTSTDTQYF.

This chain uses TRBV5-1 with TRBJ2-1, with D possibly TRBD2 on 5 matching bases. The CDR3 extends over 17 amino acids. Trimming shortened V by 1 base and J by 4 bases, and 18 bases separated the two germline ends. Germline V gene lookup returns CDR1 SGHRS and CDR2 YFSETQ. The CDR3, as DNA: TGCGCCAGCAGCTTGTTCTCGAGCAGGCGAGGGTACAATGAGCAGTTCTTC. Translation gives CASSLFSSRRGYNEQFF.

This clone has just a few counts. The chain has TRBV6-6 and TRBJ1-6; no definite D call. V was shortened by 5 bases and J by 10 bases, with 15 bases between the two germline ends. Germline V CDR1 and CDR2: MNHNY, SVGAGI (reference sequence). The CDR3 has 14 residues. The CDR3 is CASSGHTEGSPLHF. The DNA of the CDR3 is TGTGCCAGCAGTGGCCACACCGAGGGCTCACCCCTCCACTTT.

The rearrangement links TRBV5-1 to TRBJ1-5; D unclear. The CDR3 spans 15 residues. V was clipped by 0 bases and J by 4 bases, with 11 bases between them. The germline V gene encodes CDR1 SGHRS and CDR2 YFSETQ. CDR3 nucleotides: TGCGCCAGCAGCTTGGATCCCAGCCCAAATCAGCCCCAGCATTTT. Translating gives CASSLDPSPNQPQHF.

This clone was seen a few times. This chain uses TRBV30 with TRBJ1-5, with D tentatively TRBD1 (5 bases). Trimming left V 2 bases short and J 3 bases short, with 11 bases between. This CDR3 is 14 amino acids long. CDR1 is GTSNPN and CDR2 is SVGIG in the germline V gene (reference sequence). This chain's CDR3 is CAWSKGPHNQPQHF. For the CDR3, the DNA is TGTGCCTGGAGTAAGGGACCGCACAATCAGCCCCAGCATTTT.

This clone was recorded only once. Written as DNA, the CDR3 is TGCGCCAGCAGCCTCCAGGCTAGCGGGAGGAAGAACGAGCAGTACTTC. This codes for CASSLQASGRKNEQYF. The V and J genes are TRBV5-1 and TRBJ2-7, with 11 bases aligning to TRBD2. The CDR3 runs 16 residues. J gave up 5 bases and V 4 bases, and 11 bases lay outside the gene matches. Germline V gives CDR1 SGHRS, CDR2 YFSETQ.

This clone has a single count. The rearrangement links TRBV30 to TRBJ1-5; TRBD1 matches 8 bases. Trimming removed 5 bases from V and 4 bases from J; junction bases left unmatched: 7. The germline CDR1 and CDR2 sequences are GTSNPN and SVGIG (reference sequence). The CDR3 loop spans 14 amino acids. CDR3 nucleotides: TGTGCCTGGGTGGACAGGGCGGGGAATCAGCCCCAGCATTTT. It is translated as CAWVDRAGNQPQHF.

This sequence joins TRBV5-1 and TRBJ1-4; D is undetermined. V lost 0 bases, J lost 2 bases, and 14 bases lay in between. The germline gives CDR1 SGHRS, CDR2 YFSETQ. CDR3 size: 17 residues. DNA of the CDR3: TGCGCCAGCAGCTTGGACGTCGTCGGAGGGACTAATGAAAAACTGTTTTTT. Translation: CASSLDVVGGTNEKLFF.

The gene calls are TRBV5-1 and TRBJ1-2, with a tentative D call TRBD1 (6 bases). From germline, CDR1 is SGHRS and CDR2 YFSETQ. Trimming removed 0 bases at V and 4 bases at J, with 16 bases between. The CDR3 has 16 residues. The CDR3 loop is CASSLGAGTSSYGYTF. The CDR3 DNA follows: TGCGCCAGCAGCTTGGGAGCTGGGACAAGTTCCTATGGCTACACCTTC.

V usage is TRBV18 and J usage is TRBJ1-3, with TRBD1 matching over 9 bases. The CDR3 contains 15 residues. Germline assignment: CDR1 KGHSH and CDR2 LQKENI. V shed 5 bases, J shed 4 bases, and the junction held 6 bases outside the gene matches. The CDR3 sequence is CASSVGQGHGNTIYF. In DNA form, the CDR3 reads TGTGCCAGCTCAGTCGGACAGGGGCACGGAAACACCATATATTTT. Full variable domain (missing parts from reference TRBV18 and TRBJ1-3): NAGVMQNPRHLVRRRGQEARLRCSPMKGHSHVYWYRQLPEEGLKFMVYLQKENIIDESGMPKERFSAEFPKEGPSILRIQQVVRGDSAAYFCASSVGQGHGNTIYFGEGSWLTVV.

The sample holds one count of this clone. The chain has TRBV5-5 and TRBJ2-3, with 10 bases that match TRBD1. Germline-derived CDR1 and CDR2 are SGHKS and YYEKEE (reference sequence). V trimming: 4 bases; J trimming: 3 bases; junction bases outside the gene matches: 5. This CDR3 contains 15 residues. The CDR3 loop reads CASSQRDRGTDTQYF. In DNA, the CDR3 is TGTGCCAGCAGCCAAAGGGACAGGGGAACAGATACGCAGTATTTT.

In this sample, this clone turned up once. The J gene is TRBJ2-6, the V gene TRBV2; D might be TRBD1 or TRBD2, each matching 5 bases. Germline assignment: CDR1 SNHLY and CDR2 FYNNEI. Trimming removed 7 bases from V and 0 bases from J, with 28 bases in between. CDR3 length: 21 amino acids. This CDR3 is CASTKLPTGAGIYSGANVLTF. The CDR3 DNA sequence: TGTGCCAGCACCAAACTTCCCACCGGGGCCGGGATTTACTCTGGGGCCAACGTCCTGACTTTC. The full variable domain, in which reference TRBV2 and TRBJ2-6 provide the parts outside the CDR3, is EPEVTQTPSHQVTQMGQEVILRCVPISNHLYFYWYRQILGQKVEFLVSFYNNEISEKSEIFDDQFSVERPDGSNFTLKIRSTKLEDSAMYFCASTKLPTGAGIYSGANVLTFGAGSRLTVL.

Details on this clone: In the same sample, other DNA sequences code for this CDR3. DNA of the CDR3: TGTGCCAGCAGCTTTGGGGGTACCGGGGAGCTGTTTTTT. Translated: CASSFGGTGELFF. This sequence joins TRBV7-9 and TRBJ2-2; D may match TRBD1 or TRBD2 (5 bases each). Germline V CDR1 and CDR2: SEHNR, FQNEAQ (reference sequence). V lost 3 bases and J 5 bases, leaving 7 bases between the germline ends. CDR3 length: 13 residues.

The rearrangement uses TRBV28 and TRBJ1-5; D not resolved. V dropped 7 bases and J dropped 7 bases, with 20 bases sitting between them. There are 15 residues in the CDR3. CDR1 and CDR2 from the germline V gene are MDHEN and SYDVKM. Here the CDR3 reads CASISRQGWRQPQHF. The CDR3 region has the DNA TGTGCCAGCATTTCCCGACAAGGGTGGCGGCAGCCCCAGCATTTT.

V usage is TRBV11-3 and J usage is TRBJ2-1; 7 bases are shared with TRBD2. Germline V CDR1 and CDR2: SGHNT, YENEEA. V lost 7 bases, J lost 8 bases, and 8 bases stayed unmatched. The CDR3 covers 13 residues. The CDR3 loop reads CASTDGGTDEQFF. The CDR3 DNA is TGTGCCAGCACCGACGGGGGGACCGATGAGCAGTTCTTC.

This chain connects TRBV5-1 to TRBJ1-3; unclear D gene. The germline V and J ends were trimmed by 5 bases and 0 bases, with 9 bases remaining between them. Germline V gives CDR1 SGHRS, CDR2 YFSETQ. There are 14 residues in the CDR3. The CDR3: CASRDLSSGNTIYF. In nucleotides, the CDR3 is TGCGCCAGCAGGGACCTTAGCTCTGGAAACACCATATATTTT. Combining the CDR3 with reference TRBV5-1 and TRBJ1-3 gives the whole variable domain KAGVTQTPRYLIKTRGQQVTLSCSPISGHRSVSWYQQTPGQGLQFLFEYFSETQRNKGNFPGRFSGRQFSNSRSEMNVSTLELGDSALYLCASRDLSSGNTIYFGEGSWLTVV.